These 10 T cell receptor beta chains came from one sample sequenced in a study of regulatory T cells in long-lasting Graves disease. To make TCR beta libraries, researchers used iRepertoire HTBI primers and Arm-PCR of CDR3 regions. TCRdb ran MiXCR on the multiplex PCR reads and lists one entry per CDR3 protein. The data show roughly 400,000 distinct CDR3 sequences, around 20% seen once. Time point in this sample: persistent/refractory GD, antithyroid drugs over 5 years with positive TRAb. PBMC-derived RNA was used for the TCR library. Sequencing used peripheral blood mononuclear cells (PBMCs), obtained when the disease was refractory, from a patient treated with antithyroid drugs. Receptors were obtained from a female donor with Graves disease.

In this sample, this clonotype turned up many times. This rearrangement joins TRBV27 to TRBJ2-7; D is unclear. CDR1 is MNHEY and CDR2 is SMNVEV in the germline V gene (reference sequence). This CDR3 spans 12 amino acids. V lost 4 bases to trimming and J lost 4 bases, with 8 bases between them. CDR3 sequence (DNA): TGTGCCAGCAGTTCCCCGGGTTACGAGCAGTACTTC. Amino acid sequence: CASSSPGYEQYF.

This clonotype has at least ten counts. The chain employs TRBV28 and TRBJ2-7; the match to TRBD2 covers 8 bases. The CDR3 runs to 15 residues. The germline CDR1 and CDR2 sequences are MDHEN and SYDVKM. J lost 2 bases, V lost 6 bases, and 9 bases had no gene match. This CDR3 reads CASRLSGSNAYEQYF. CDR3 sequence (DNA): TGTGCCAGCAGATTGAGCGGGAGCAACGCCTACGAGCAGTACTTC.

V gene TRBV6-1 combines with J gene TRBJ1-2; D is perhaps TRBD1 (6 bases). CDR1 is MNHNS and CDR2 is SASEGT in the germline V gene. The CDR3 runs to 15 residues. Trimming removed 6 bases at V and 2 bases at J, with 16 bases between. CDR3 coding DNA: TGTGCCAGCAGCCCCAAGGGGGAATTAAACTATGGCTACACCTTC. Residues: CASSPKGELNYGYTF.

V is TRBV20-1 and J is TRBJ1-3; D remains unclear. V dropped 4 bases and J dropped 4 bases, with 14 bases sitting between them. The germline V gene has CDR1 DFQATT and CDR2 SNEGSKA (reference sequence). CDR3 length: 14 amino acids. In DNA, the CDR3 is TGCAGTGCTATTATGGTCGGAGGGGGAAACACCATATATTTT. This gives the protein CSAIMVGGGNTIYF.

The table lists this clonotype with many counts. CDR3: CASSYGGQPRPLYGYTF. The DNA of the CDR3 is TGTGCCAGCAGTTACGGGGGACAACCCAGACCCCTCTATGGCTACACCTTC. The chain couples TRBV6-2 or TRBV6-3 to TRBJ1-2; D perhaps matches TRBD1 (6 bases). V lost 2 bases to trimming and J lost 4 bases, with 20 bases between them. Germline values: CDR1 MNHEY, CDR2 SVGEGT. The CDR3 loop spans 17 amino acids.

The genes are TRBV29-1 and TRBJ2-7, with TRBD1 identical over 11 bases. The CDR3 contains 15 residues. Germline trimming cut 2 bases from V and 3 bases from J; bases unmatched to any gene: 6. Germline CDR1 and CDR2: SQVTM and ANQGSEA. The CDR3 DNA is TGCAGCGTTGAATATCTCGGGACAGGGGGCTACGAGCAGTACTTC. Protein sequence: CSVEYLGTGGYEQYF.

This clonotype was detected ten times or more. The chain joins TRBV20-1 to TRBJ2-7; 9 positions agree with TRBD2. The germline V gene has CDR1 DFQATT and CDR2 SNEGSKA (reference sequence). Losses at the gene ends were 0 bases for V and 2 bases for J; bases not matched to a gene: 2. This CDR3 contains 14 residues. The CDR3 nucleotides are TGCAGTGCTAGAGATCCTAGCGGGACCTACGAGCAGTACTTC. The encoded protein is CSARDPSGTYEQYF.

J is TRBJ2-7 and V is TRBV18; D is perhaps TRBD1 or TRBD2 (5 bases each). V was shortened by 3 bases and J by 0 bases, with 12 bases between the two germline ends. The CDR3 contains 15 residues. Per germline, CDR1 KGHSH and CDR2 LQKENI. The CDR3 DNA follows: TGTGCCAGCTCACCCGGGGCCACGAGCTCCTACGAGCAGTACTTC. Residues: CASSPGATSSYEQYF.

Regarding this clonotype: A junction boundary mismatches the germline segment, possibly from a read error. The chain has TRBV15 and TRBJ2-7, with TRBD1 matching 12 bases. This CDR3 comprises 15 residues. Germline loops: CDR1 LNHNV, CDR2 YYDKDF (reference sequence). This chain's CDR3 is CATSREGQGAYKQYF. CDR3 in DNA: TGTGCCACCAGCAGAGAGGGACAGGGGGCCTACAAGCAGTACTTC.

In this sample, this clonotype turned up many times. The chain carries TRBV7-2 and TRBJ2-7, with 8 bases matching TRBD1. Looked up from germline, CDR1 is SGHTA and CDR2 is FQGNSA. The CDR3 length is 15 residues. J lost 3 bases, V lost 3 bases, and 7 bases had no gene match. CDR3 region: CASSFPRTGNYEQYF. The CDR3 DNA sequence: TGTGCCAGCAGCTTTCCGAGGACAGGGAACTACGAGCAGTACTTC.